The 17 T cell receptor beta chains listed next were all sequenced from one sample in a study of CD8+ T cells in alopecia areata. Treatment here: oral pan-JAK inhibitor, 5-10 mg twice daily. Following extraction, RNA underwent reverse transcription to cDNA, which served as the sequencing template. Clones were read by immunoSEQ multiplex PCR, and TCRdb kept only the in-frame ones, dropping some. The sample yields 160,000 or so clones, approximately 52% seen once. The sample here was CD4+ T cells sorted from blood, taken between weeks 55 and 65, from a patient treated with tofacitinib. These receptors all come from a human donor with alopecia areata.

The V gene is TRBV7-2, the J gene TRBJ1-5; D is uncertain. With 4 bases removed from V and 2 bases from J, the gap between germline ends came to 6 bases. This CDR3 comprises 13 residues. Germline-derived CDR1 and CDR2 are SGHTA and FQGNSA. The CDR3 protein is CASSYGGNQPQHF. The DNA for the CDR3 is TGTGCCAGCAGCTACGGGGGCAATCAGCCCCAGCATTTT.

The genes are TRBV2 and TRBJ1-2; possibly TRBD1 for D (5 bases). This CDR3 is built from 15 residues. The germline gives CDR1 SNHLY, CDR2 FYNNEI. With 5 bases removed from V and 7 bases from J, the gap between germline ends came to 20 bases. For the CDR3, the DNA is TGTGCCAGCAGTCCCCTCGGGACCCACCTGACTGGCTACACCTTC. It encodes CASSPLGTHLTGYTF.

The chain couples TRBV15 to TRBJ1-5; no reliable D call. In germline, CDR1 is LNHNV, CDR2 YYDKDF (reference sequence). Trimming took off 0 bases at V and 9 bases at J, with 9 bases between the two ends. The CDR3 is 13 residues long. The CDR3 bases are TGTGCCACCAGCAGAGAAGCGGCCCGGCCCCAGCATTTT. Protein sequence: CATSREAARPQHF.

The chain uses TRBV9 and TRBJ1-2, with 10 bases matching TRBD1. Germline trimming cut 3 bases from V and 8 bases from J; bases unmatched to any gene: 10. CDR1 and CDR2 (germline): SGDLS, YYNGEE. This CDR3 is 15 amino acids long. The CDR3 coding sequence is TGTGCCAGCAGCGCGGGACAGGGGATTAATGGGGGCTACACCTTC. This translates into CASSAGQGINGGYTF.

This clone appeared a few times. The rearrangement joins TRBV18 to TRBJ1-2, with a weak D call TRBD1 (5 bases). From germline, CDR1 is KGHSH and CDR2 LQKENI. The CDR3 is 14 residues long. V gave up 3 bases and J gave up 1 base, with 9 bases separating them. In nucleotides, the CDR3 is TGTGCCAGCTCACCCTTAGACAGTAACTATGGCTACACCTTC. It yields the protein CASSPLDSNYGYTF.

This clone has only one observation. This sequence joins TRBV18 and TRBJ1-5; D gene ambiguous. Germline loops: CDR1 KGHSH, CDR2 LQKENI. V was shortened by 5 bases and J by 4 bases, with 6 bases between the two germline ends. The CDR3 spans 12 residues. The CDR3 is CASSSQNQPQHF. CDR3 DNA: TGTGCCAGCTCATCTCAAAATCAGCCCCAGCATTTT.

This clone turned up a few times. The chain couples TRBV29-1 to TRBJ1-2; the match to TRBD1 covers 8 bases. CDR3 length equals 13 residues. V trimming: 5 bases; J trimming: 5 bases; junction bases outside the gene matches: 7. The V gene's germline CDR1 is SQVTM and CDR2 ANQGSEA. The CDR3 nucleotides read TGCAGCGTTCCCGGGACAGGAGATTATGGCTACACCTTC. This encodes CSVPGTGDYGYTF.

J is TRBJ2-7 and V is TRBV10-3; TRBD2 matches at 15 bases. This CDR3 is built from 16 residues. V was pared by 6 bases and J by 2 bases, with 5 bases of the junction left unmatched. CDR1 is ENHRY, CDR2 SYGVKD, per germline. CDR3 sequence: CAIRGTSGGTAYEQYF. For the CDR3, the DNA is TGTGCCATCAGAGGGACTAGCGGGGGGACCGCCTACGAGCAGTACTTC.

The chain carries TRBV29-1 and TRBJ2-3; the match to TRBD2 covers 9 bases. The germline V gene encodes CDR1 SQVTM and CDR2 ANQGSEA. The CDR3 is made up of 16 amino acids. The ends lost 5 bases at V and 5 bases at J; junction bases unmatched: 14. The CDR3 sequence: CSVRRGGGGAQDTQYF. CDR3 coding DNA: TGCAGCGTTAGGAGGGGCGGCGGGGGGGCCCAAGATACGCAGTATTTT.

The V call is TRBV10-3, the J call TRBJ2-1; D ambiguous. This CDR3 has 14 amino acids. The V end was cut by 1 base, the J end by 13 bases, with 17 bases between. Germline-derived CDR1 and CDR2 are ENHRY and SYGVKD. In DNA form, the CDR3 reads TGTGCCATCAGTGAGTTGAGCCTCGATCGAGGACAGTTCTTC. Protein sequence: CAISELSLDRGQFF.

This CDR3 reads CSARWADTQYF. The CDR3, as DNA: TGCAGTGCTAGATGGGCAGATACGCAGTATTTT. This chain joins TRBV20-1 and TRBJ2-3, with D unclear. The CDR3 is 11 amino acids. CDR1 and CDR2 from the germline V gene are DFQATT and SNEGSKA (reference sequence). V was shortened by 2 bases and J by 4 bases, with 4 bases between the two germline ends.

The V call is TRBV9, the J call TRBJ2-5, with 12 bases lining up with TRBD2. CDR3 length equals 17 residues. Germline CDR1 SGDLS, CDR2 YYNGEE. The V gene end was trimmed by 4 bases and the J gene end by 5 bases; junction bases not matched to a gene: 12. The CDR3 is CASSFGLAGNSAETQYF. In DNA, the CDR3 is TGTGCCAGCAGCTTCGGACTAGCGGGGAATTCAGCCGAGACCCAGTACTTC.

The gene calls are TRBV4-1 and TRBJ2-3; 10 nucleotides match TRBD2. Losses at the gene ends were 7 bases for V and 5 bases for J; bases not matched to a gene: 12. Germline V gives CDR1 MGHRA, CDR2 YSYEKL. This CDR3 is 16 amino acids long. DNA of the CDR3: TGCGCCAGCACCCTTACCATAGCGGGGGGAAGAGATACGCAGTATTTT. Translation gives CASTLTIAGGRDTQYF.

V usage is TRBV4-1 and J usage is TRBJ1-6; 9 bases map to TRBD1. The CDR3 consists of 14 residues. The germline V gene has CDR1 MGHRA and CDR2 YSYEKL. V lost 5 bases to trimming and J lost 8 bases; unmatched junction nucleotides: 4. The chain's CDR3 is CASSGGTGYSPLHF. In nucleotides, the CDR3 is TGCGCCAGCAGCGGAGGGACAGGGTATTCACCCCTCCACTTT.

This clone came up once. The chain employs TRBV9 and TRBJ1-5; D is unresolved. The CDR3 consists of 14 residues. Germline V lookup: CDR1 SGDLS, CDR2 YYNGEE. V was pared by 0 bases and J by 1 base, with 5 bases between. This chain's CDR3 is CASSVGPSNQPQHF. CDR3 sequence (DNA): TGTGCCAGCAGCGTAGGTCCGAGCAATCAGCCCCAGCATTTT.

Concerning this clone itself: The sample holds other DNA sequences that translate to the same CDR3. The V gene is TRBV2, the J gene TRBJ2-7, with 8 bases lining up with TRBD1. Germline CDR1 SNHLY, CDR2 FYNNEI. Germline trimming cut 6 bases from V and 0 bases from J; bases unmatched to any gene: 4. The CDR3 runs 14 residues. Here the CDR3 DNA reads TGTGCCAGCAGCCGGGACAGGAGCTCCTACGAGCAGTACTTC. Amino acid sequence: CASSRDRSSYEQYF.

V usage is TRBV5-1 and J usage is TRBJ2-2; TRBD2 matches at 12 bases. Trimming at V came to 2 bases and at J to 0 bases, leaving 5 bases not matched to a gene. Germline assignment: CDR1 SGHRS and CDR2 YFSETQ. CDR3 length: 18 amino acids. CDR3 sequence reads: CASSFGRLAGANTGELFF. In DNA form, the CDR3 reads TGCGCCAGCAGCTTCGGCAGACTAGCGGGGGCGAACACCGGGGAGCTGTTTTTT.